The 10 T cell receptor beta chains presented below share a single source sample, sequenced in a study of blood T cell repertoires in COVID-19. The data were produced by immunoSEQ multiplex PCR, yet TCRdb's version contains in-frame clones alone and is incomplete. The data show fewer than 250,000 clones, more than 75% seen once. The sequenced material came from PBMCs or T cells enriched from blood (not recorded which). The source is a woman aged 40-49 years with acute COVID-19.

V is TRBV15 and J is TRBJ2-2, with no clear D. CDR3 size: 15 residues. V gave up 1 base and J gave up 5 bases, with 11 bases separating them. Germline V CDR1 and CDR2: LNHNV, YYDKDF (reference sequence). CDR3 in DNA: TGTGCCACCAGCAGAGGCGGAGTCCGGACCGGGGAGCTGTTTTTT. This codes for CATSRGGVRTGELFF. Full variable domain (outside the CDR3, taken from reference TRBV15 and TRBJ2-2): DAMVIQNPRYQVTQFGKPVTLSCSQTLNHNVMYWYQQKSSQAPKLLFHYYDKDFNNEADTPDNFQSRRPNTSFCFLDIRSPGLGDTAMYLCATSRGGVRTGELFFGEGSRLTVL.

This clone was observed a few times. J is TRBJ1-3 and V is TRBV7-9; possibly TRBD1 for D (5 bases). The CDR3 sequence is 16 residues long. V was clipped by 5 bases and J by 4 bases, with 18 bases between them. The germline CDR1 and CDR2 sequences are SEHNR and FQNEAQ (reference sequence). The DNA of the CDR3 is TGTGCCAGCAGCGACAAATTCAGGGTCTCGGGAAACACCATATATTTT. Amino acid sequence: CASSDKFRVSGNTIYF. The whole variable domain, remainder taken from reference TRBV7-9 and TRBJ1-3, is DTGVSQNPRHKITKRGQNVTFRCDPISEHNRLYWYRQTLGQGPEFLTYFQNEAQLEKSRLLSDRFSAERPKGSFSTLEIQRTEQGDSAMYLCASSDKFRVSGNTIYFGEGSWLTVV.

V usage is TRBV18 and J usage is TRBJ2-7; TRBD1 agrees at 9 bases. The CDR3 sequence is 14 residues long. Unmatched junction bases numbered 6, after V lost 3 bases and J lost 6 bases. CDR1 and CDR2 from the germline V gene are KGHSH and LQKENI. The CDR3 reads CASSPDRGLFEQYF. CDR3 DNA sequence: TGTGCCAGCTCACCGGACAGGGGCCTCTTCGAGCAGTACTTC.

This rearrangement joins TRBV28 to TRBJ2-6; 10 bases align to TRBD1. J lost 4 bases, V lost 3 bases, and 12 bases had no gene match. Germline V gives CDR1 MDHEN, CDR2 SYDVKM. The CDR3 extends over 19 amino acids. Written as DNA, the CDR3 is TGTGCCAGCAGTTTCACTCCCGGGACAGGGGCTATAGGGGCCAACGTCCTGACTTTC. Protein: CASSFTPGTGAIGANVLTF. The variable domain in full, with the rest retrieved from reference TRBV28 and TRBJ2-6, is DVKVTQSSRYLVKRTGEKVFLECVQDMDHENMFWYRQDPGLGLRLIYFSYDVKMKEKGDIPEGYSVSREKKERFSLILESASTNQTSMYLCASSFTPGTGAIGANVLTFGAGSRLTVL.

CDR3 sequence reads: CSVELATDYGYTF. The CDR3 nucleotides read TGCAGCGTTGAATTGGCGACAGACTATGGCTACACCTTC. This chain links TRBV29-1 with TRBJ1-2; the D gene is possibly TRBD1 (5 bases). The CDR3 covers 13 residues. Looked up from germline, CDR1 is SQVTM and CDR2 is ANQGSEA. V lost 2 bases, J lost 3 bases, and 10 bases lay in between.

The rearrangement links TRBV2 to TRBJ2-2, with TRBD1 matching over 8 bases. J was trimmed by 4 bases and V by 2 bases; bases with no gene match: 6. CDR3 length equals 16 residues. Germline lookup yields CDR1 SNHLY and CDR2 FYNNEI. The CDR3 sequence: CASSETRGRGTGELFF. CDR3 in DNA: TGTGCCAGCAGTGAAACCAGGGGGCGAGGCACCGGGGAGCTGTTTTTT.

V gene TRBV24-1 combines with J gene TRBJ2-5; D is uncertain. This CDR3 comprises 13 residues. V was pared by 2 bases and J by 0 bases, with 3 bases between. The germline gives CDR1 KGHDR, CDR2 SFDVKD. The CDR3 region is CATSDSNQETQYF. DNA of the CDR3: TGTGCCACCAGTGATTCAAACCAAGAGACCCAGTACTTC.

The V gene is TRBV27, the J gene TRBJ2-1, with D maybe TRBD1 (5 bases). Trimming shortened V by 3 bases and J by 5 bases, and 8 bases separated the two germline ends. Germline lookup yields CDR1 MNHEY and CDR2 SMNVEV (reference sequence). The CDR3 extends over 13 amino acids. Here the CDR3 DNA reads TGTGCCAGCAGTTTCGACAGAGACAATGAGCAGTTCTTC. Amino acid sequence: CASSFDRDNEQFF.

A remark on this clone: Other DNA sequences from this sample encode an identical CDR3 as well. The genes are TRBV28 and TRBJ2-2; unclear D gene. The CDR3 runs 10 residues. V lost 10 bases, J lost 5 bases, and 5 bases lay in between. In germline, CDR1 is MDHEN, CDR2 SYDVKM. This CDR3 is CATSTGELFF. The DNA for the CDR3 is TGTGCCACCTCTACCGGGGAGCTGTTTTTT.

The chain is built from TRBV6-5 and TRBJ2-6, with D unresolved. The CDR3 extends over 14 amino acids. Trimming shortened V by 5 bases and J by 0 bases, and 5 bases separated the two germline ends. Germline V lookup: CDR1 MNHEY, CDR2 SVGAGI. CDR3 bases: TGTGCCAGCAGTCGAGTCTCTGGGGCCAACGTCCTGACTTTC. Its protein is CASSRVSGANVLTF.